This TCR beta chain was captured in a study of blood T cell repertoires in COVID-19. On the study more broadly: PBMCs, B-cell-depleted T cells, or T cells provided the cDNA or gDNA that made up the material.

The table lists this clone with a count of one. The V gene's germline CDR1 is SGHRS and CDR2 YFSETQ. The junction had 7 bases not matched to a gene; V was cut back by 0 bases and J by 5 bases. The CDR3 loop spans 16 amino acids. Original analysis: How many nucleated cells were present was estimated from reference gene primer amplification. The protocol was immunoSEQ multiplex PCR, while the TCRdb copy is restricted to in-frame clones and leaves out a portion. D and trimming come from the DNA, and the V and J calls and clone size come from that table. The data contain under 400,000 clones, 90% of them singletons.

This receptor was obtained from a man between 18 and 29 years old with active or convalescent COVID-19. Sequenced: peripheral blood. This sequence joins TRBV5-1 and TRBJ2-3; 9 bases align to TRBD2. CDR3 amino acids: CASSLGLAADIDTQYF. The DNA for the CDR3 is TGCGCCAGCAGCTTGGGACTAGCGGCCGACATAGATACGCAGTATTTT.